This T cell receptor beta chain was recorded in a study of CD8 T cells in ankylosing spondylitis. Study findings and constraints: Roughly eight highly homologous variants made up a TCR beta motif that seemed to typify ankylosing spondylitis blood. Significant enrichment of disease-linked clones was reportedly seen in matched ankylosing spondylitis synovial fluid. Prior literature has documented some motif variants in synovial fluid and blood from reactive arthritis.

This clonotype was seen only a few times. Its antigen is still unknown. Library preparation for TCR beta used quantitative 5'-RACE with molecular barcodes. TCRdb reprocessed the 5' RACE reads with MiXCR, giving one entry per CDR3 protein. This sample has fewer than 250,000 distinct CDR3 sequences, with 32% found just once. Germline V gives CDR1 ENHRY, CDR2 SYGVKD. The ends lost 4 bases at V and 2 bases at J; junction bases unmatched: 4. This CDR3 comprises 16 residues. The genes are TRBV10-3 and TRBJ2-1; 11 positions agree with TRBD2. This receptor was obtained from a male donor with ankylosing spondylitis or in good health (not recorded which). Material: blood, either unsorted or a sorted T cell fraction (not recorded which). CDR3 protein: CAISGSGGAPYNEQFF. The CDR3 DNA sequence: TGTGCCATCAGTGGTAGCGGGGGGGCCCCCTACAATGAGCAGTTCTTC.